The clone carrying this T cell receptor (beta chain) was recorded many times. With 1 base removed from V and 0 bases from J, the gap between germline ends came to 7 bases. This CDR3 comprises 15 residues. CDR1 is SGHTA, CDR2 FQGNSA, per germline. The sample is drawn from a study of T-cell reconstitution after alpha-beta-depleted transplantation in children. A TCRbeta library incorporating unique molecular identifiers was prepared. TCRdb independently ran MiXCR on the PCR reads; one entry per CDR3 protein. Of about 610,000 distinct CDR3 sequences listed, 10% were seen once; the top ten hold roughly 4%.

The sample was PBMCs from the stem cell graft donor, taken from the stem cell graft. The receptor's source is a human donor who donated a stem cell graft to a child with acute myeloid leukemia. The V call is TRBV7-2, the J call TRBJ2-1; D is unclear. As DNA, the CDR3 is TGTGCCAGCAGCTTAGGCGGCGCCTCCTACAATGAGCAGTTCTTC. Amino acids: CASSLGGASYNEQFF.